The 30 T cell receptor beta chains reported below all come from one sample, sequenced in a study of Ad26.COV2.S vaccination and SARS-CoV-2 variants. Specified treatment: some 20 received Ad26.COV2.S at low or high dose, single or two shots; roughly five received placebo; per-sample allocation not given. Sampling happened 63 days after the first vaccine or placebo injection. Using immunoSEQ multiplex PCR, the repertoire was profiled, and TCRdb retains in-frame clones only, with some absent. This table has about 680,000 clones, approximately 88% appearing once. This specimen consisted of peripheral blood, obtained in a trial of Ad26.COV2.S vaccine versus placebo. Receptors originate from a person aged 18 to 59 who received the Ad26.COV2.S COVID-19 vaccine or a placebo.

The CDR3 is CSAQRTGAYEQYF. The CDR3 bases are TGCAGCGCTCAGCGGACAGGCGCCTACGAGCAGTACTTC. The genes are TRBV29-1 and TRBJ2-7, with TRBD1 identical over 7 bases. Losses at the gene ends were 7 bases for V and 2 bases for J; bases not matched to a gene: 8. This CDR3 has 13 residues. The V gene's germline CDR1 is SQVTM and CDR2 ANQGSEA.

This sequence joins TRBV2 and TRBJ2-1, with 10 bases lining up with TRBD1. CDR1 is SNHLY and CDR2 is FYNNEI in the germline V gene. The CDR3 is 16 residues long. V dropped 4 bases and J dropped 7; count of bases not matched to a gene: 10. CDR3 sequence reads: CASSGPGTGEGNEQFF. The DNA of the CDR3 is TGTGCCAGCAGTGGTCCTGGGACAGGGGAAGGAAATGAGCAGTTCTTC.

The chain uses TRBV24-1 and TRBJ2-3, with D tentatively TRBD1 (6 bases). The CDR3 contains 15 residues. Germline CDR1 and CDR2: KGHDR and SFDVKD. Trimming took off 3 bases at V and 3 bases at J, with 12 bases between the two ends. CDR3 coding DNA: TGTGCCACCAGTGATCCCACCACAGGGACAGATACGCAGTATTTT. Its translation: CATSDPTTGTDTQYF.

Remarks on this clone: Other DNA variants within this sample encode the same CDR3. The V call is TRBV3-1 (or the pseudogene TRBV3-2), the J call TRBJ1-5, with TRBD1 as a possible D gene (5 bases). This CDR3 has 13 amino acids. V was trimmed by 6 bases and J by 0 bases, leaving 6 bases between them. CDR1 is LGHDT, CDR2 YNNKEL, per germline (reference sequence). The CDR3 region has the DNA TGTGCCAGCAGTCAGGGTAGCAATCAGCCCCAGCATTTT. Translation: CASSQGSNQPQHF.

The chain recombines TRBV30 with TRBJ1-2; 8 bases align to TRBD1. Germline V gene lookup returns CDR1 GTSNPN and CDR2 SVGIG (reference sequence). This CDR3 has 12 amino acids. Losses at the gene ends were 5 bases for V and 7 bases for J; bases not matched to a gene: 6. CDR3 in amino acids: CAWGDRGGGYTF. CDR3 DNA: TGTGCCTGGGGTGACAGGGGCGGTGGCTACACCTTC.

V and J are TRBV18 and TRBJ2-5, with D possibly called TRBD1 or TRBD2 (6 bases each). CDR1 is KGHSH and CDR2 is LQKENI in the germline V gene. This CDR3 is built from 14 residues. Trimming left V 4 bases short and J 4 bases short, with 13 bases between. The CDR3 reads CASSRSRGGETQYF. Written as DNA, the CDR3 is TGTGCCAGCTCACGGAGCAGGGGAGGAGAGACCCAGTACTTC.

This clone was counted a few times. The chain links TRBV18 to TRBJ2-7; possibly TRBD2 for D (5 bases). Germline-derived CDR1 and CDR2 are KGHSH and LQKENI. V was trimmed by 0 bases and J by 2 bases, leaving 11 bases between them. This CDR3 region has 15 residues. The CDR3 region has the DNA TGTGCCAGCTCACCACCGCAACCCGGGACCTACGAGCAGTACTTC. This translates into CASSPPQPGTYEQYF.

The chain links TRBV5-1 to TRBJ2-7; D is perhaps TRBD2 (6 bases). CDR3 length: 16 residues. Trimming removed 1 base from V and 4 bases from J, with 18 bases in between. Germline CDR1 and CDR2: SGHRS and YFSETQ. CDR3 nucleotides: TGCGCCAGCAGCTTGTATAGTAGCGGAGGATATTACGAGCAGTACTTC. This codes for CASSLYSSGGYYEQYF.

This rearrangement joins TRBV3-1 (or the pseudogene TRBV3-2) to TRBJ2-5, with a possible D match to TRBD2 (6 bases). Germline V gives CDR1 LGHDT, CDR2 YNNKEL (reference sequence). The CDR3 runs 12 residues. The ends were cut back, 0 bases at V and 13 bases at J, with 12 bases in the middle. CDR3: CASSQDRRELYF. The DNA of the CDR3 is TGTGCCAGCAGCCAAGATAGGAGGGAGCTGTACTTC.

The J gene is TRBJ2-7, the V gene TRBV5-4; maybe TRBD1 (6 bases). This CDR3 region has 15 residues. The V end lost 0 bases, the J end lost 2 bases, and 12 bases lay between the germline ends. Germline CDR1 and CDR2: SGHNT and YYREEE (reference sequence). This CDR3 is CASSLGTGPTYEQYF. The DNA of the CDR3 is TGTGCCAGCAGCTTGGGAACAGGGCCTACCTACGAGCAGTACTTC.

This chain connects TRBV27 to TRBJ2-5; tentatively, D is TRBD1 or TRBD2 (5 bases each). The CDR3 contains 12 residues. Germline V gene lookup returns CDR1 MNHEY and CDR2 SMNVEV (reference sequence). Trimming took 11 bases from V and 2 from J, leaving 12 bases between them. The CDR3 DNA is TGTGCCGCAAGGGACCGACAAGAGACCCAGTACTTC. Encoded protein: CAARDRQETQYF.

The rearrangement links TRBV20-1 to TRBJ1-2; possible D gene TRBD1, 5 bases. Germline CDR1 and CDR2: DFQATT and SNEGSKA (reference sequence). The CDR3 has 10 amino acids. CDR3 bases: TGCGCAGTCATAGGGGATGGCTACACCTTC. This gives the protein CAVIGDGYTF.

The chain has TRBV7-2 and TRBJ2-2, with unresolved D. The CDR3 loop spans 14 amino acids. Germline CDR1 SGHTA, CDR2 FQGNSA. V gave up 4 bases and J gave up 6 bases, with 12 bases separating them. CDR3 sequence (DNA): TGTGCCAGCAGCTCAAACCGGGTGTCCGGGGAGCTGTTTTTT. It specifies CASSSNRVSGELFF.

The chain employs TRBV7-9 and TRBJ2-5; 10 nucleotides agree with TRBD1. Germline V gene data show CDR1 as SEHNR and CDR2 as FQNEAQ (reference sequence). V lost 1 base, J lost 1 base, and 3 bases stayed unmatched. This CDR3 spans 16 amino acids. CDR3 residues: CASSLGDRGGQETQYF. As DNA, the CDR3 is TGTGCCAGCAGCTTAGGGGACAGGGGAGGCCAAGAGACCCAGTACTTC.

The chain employs TRBV6-5 and TRBJ2-3; the match to TRBD2 covers 9 bases. The CDR3 loop spans 15 amino acids. Germline CDR1 reads MNHEY; CDR2 reads SVGAGI. Trimming at V came to 9 bases and at J to 1 base, leaving 8 bases not matched to a gene. CDR3 region: CASNSLAGRTDTQYF. DNA of the CDR3: TGTGCCAGTAACTCGCTAGCGGGGCGCACAGATACGCAGTATTTT.

The chain couples TRBV12-3 or TRBV12-4 to TRBJ1-1; no firm D call. The CDR3 loop spans 13 amino acids. Trimming took off 5 bases at V and 4 bases at J, with 11 bases between the two ends. The CDR3 here is CASSPTSGTEAFF. CDR3 sequence (DNA): TGTGCCAGCAGTCCTACGTCGGGCACTGAAGCTTTCTTT.

This sequence joins TRBV30 and TRBJ1-4, with D uncertain. CDR1 is GTSNPN, CDR2 SVGIG, per germline (reference sequence). The CDR3 runs to 14 residues. The V end was cut by 0 bases, the J end by 4 bases, with 9 bases between. The CDR3 nucleotides read TGTGCCTGGAGTGTACGGCTTATTAATGAAAAACTGTTTTTT. Translating gives CAWSVRLINEKLFF.

The rearrangement uses TRBV2 and TRBJ2-3, with 7 bases aligning to TRBD1. Germline V gene sequence: CDR1 SNHLY, CDR2 FYNNEI. There are 15 residues in the CDR3. V was clipped by 6 bases and J by 2 bases; unmatched bases: 8. CDR3 amino acids: CASRETGPFTDTQYF. The CDR3 DNA is TGTGCCAGCAGGGAGACAGGGCCATTCACAGATACGCAGTATTTT.

The V call is TRBV7-9, the J call TRBJ2-7; no firm D call. V was shortened by 5 bases and J by 2 bases, with 13 bases between the two germline ends. The CDR3 loop spans 14 amino acids. CDR1 is SEHNR and CDR2 is FQNEAQ in the germline V gene (reference sequence). This chain's CDR3 is CASSLRPLPYEQYF. The CDR3 DNA reads as TGTGCCAGCAGCCTCCGGCCTCTCCCCTACGAGCAGTACTTC.

The gene calls are TRBV29-1 and TRBJ1-6, with 9 bases lining up with TRBD1. Germline-derived CDR1 and CDR2 are SQVTM and ANQGSEA. The length of the CDR3 is 13 residues. The J segment lost 7 bases and the V segment lost 7 bases, leaving 5 bases of the junction unmatched. The DNA of the CDR3 is TGCAGCGCCGGGACAGGGAGGAATTCACCCCTCCACTTT. Translating it yields CSAGTGRNSPLHF.

The chain combines TRBV9 with TRBJ1-3; weak D call: TRBD1 (5 bases). Germline lookup yields CDR1 SGDLS and CDR2 YYNGEE. The length of the CDR3 is 15 residues. V was clipped by 1 base and J by 0 bases, with 8 bases between them. Here the CDR3 DNA reads TGTGCCAGCAGCGTAAAGGGGACCTCTGGAAACACCATATATTTT. This sequence encodes CASSVKGTSGNTIYF.

There are many counts of this clone. This chain connects TRBV14 to TRBJ2-7; D is unclear. The V gene lost 4 bases and the J gene lost 6 bases, with 16 bases spanning the gap. CDR3 size: 14 residues. Germline V gene lookup returns CDR1 SGHDN and CDR2 FVKESK. CDR3 sequence reads: CASSPTVRFGEQYF. CDR3 nucleotides: TGTGCCAGCAGCCCGACCGTGCGGTTCGGCGAGCAGTACTTC.

The rearrangement joins TRBV7-2 to TRBJ1-1; TRBD1 matches 8 bases. Germline trimming cut 5 bases from V and 3 bases from J; bases unmatched to any gene: 5. Per germline, CDR1 SGHTA and CDR2 FQGNSA. This CDR3 has 14 amino acids. CDR3: CASSQTGVDTEAFF. CDR3 coding DNA: TGTGCCAGCAGCCAGACAGGGGTGGACACTGAAGCTTTCTTT.

The V and J genes are TRBV6-6 and TRBJ2-3; no clear D gene. V lost 6 bases to trimming and J lost 5 bases, with 12 bases between them. This CDR3 contains 13 residues. Germline loops: CDR1 MNHNY, CDR2 SVGAGI (reference sequence). DNA for the CDR3: TGTGCCAGCAGCCCCGGACGGCGAGATACGCAGTATTTT. This translates into CASSPGRRDTQYF.

On this clone: Other DNA variants within this sample encode the same CDR3. In nucleotides, the CDR3 is TGTGCCAGCAGCCAAGTAGCGGGAAACACCATATATTTT. Amino acids: CASSQVAGNTIYF. This chain joins TRBV3-1 (or the pseudogene TRBV3-2) and TRBJ1-3; unclear D gene. V shed 1 base and J shed 4 bases, with 5 bases lying between them. There are 13 residues in the CDR3. Looked up from germline, CDR1 is LGHDT and CDR2 is YNNKEL (reference sequence).

CDR3 nucleotide sequence: TGTGCCAGCAGCCAGGGGACAAGCCTCCATCAGCCCCAGCATTTT. The encoded protein is CASSQGTSLHQPQHF. The chain has TRBV3-1 (or the pseudogene TRBV3-2) and TRBJ1-5, with D maybe TRBD1 (6 bases). The CDR3 contains 15 residues. With 3 bases removed from V and 5 bases from J, the gap between germline ends came to 14 bases. CDR1 is LGHDT, CDR2 YNNKEL, per germline (reference sequence).

The rearrangement joins TRBV5-1 to TRBJ2-5; D perhaps matches TRBD2 (6 bases). Trimming pared 4 bases from V and 5 bases from J, leaving 21 bases between. Per germline, CDR1 SGHRS and CDR2 YFSETQ. The CDR3 is made up of 16 amino acids. The CDR3: CASSAGSQERGETQYF. The CDR3 nucleotides are TGCGCCAGCAGCGCGGGATCCCAGGAACGCGGGGAGACCCAGTACTTC.

To note about this clone: At one boundary the junction diverges from the germline segment, which might be a read error. The chain uses TRBV11-2 and TRBJ2-5, with TRBD2 as a possible D gene (6 bases). Germline lookup yields CDR1 SGHAT and CDR2 FQNNGV. The CDR3 has 12 residues. The CDR3 nucleotides read TGTGCCAGCAGCCGGAATCGGGAGACTCAGTACTTC. It specifies CASSRNRETQYF. Supplemented by reference TRBV11-2 and TRBJ2-5, the full variable domain reads EAGVAQSPRYKIIEKRQSVAFWCNPISGHATLYWYQQILGQGPKLLIQFQNNGVVDDSQLPKDRFSAERLKGVDSTLKIQPAKLEDSAVYLCASSRNRETQYFGPGTRLLVL.

The chain uses TRBV6-2 or TRBV6-3 and TRBJ2-1, with D hard to call. The CDR3 is 16 amino acids. Germline-derived CDR1 and CDR2 are MNHEY and SVGEGT. With 0 bases removed from V and 0 bases from J, the gap between germline ends came to 9 bases. In DNA form, the CDR3 reads TGTGCCAGCAGTTACTCGGAGACCAGCTCCTACAATGAGCAGTTCTTC. Protein product: CASSYSETSSYNEQFF.

Comment on this clone: This sample also contains other DNA sequences that code for the same CDR3. The V call is TRBV4-1, the J call TRBJ1-2; no firm D call. CDR1 and CDR2 from the germline V gene are MGHRA and YSYEKL. V was clipped by 0 bases and J by 3 bases, with 5 bases between them. The CDR3 runs to 13 residues. The CDR3 loop is CASSQEDYYGYTF. The CDR3 nucleotides are TGCGCCAGCAGCCAAGAAGACTACTATGGCTACACCTTC.